Listed here are 13 T cell receptor beta chains from one sample, sequenced in a study of T cells in Graves' hyperthyroidism and ophthalmopathy. Template material for amplifying TCR beta CDR3 regions consisted of RNA transcripts. First-round RT-PCR of the TCR CDR3 relied on the HTBI primer set. TCRdb redid the calling of the multiplex PCR reads with MiXCR, one entry per CDR3 protein. This sample carries hundreds of thousands of distinct CDR3 sequences, over 15% of them seen once, and the ten largest clones take less than 70%. The specimen was blood. These receptors originate from a woman between 55 and 75 years old with Graves' ophthalmopathy.

This clonotype was counted many times. The V call is TRBV7-2, the J call TRBJ2-3; 12 positions agree with TRBD2. This CDR3 contains 16 residues. The germline gives CDR1 SGHTA, CDR2 FQGNSA. The junction had 6 bases not matched to a gene; V was cut back by 4 bases and J by 4 bases. In nucleotides, the CDR3 is TGTGCCAGCAGCTCAGGACTAGCGGGATCGGCAGATACGCAGTATTTT. It yields the protein CASSSGLAGSADTQYF.

The table lists this clonotype with a few counts. The junction differs from germline at one of its ends, possibly a read error. The genes are TRBV20-1 and TRBJ2-7; 10 bases match TRBD2. The V gene's germline CDR1 is DFQATT and CDR2 SNEGSKA (reference sequence). The CDR3 is 18 amino acids. CDR3 protein: CSARERRTSGFNAYEQYF. The CDR3 DNA reads TGCAGTGCCAGAGAACGAAGGACTAGCGGATTCAATGCCTACGAGCAGTACTTC.

Turning to this clonotype: Possible read error: a much larger clone is one base away. The V call is TRBV6-2 or TRBV6-3, the J call TRBJ2-7; D possibly corresponds to TRBD2 (6 bases). The CDR3 length is 13 residues. Germline CDR1 is MNHEY and CDR2 is SVGEGT. CDR3 sequence reads: CGSGGTAYYEQYF. CDR3 DNA sequence: TGTGGCAGCGGCGGGACCGCATACTACGAGCAGTACTTC.

This clonotype occurred many times. The genes are TRBV2 and TRBJ2-5, with D perhaps assigned TRBD1 or TRBD2 (5 bases each). CDR3 length equals 14 residues. V was clipped by 7 bases and J by 1 base, with 13 bases between them. CDR1 SNHLY and CDR2 FYNNEI come from the germline V gene. CDR3 sequence (DNA): TGTGCCAGCAACCGGGACGGCCTCCAAGAGACCCAGTACTTC. This gives the protein CASNRDGLQETQYF.

This clonotype was recorded many times. V gene TRBV9 combines with J gene TRBJ2-3, with D possibly matching TRBD2 (7 bases). Germline lookup yields CDR1 SGDLS and CDR2 YYNGEE. Trimming stripped 4 bases from V and 5 bases from J, with 14 bases between. This CDR3 is 14 amino acids long. CDR3 residues: CASSPPGGLDTQYF. The DNA of the CDR3 is TGTGCCAGCAGCCCCCCCGGGGGGCTAGATACGCAGTATTTT.

This clonotype was picked up many times. V is TRBV6-2 or TRBV6-3 and J is TRBJ1-2, with D possibly being TRBD1 (5 bases). CDR1 and CDR2 (germline): MNHEY, SVGEGT. The CDR3 loop spans 13 amino acids. Trimming cost V 3 bases and J 8 bases, with 13 bases left between them. The DNA for the CDR3 is TGTGCCAGCAGTTATCAGGGAACTCGCGGCTACACCTTC. Amino acid sequence: CASSYQGTRGYTF.

The chain has TRBV19 and TRBJ2-7; 7 nucleotides agree with TRBD1. This CDR3 has 14 residues. Germline-derived CDR1 and CDR2 are LNHDA and SQIVND (reference sequence). J gave up 3 bases and V 6 bases, and 8 bases lay outside the gene matches. The CDR3 here is CASRPPGQNYEQYF. The DNA for the CDR3 is TGTGCCAGTAGGCCACCGGGACAGAACTACGAGCAGTACTTC.

The chain combines TRBV10-3 with TRBJ1-3; tentative D call: TRBD1 (5 bases). Trimming took 10 bases from V and 4 from J, leaving 26 bases between them. CDR1 and CDR2 from the germline V gene are ENHRY and SYGVKD. The CDR3 length is 17 residues. CDR3: CASRPMPPGQGGNTIYF. CDR3 DNA: TGTGCCAGCCGGCCTATGCCTCCTGGACAAGGGGGAAACACCATATATTTT.

There are many counts of this clonotype. The chain joins TRBV28 to TRBJ2-1; 10 positions match TRBD2. The CDR3 totals 15 residues. From germline, CDR1 is MDHEN and CDR2 SYDVKM. V was clipped by 4 bases and J by 5 bases; unmatched bases: 5. Here the CDR3 DNA reads TGTGCCAGCAGTTCTAGCGGGAGTGTCCACAATGAGCAGTTCTTC. Translation gives CASSSSGSVHNEQFF.

In its sample, this clonotype was seen many times. The chain combines TRBV14 with TRBJ2-7, with a tentative D call TRBD2 (6 bases). V was cut by 6 bases and J by 5 bases, with 20 bases left in between. The germline V gene encodes CDR1 SGHDN and CDR2 FVKESK. The CDR3 totals 15 residues. The CDR3 sequence is CASSQPGLHLDEQYF. CDR3 in DNA: TGTGCCAGCAGTCAGCCGGGACTCCACCTCGACGAGCAGTACTTC. Full variable domain (missing parts from reference TRBV14 and TRBJ2-7): EAGVTQFPSHSVIEKGQTVTLRCDPISGHDNLYWYRRVMGKEIKFLLHFVKESKQDESGMPNNRFLAERTGGTYSTLKVQPAELEDSGVYFCASSQPGLHLDEQYFGPGTRLTVT.

This clonotype has at least ten counts. The J gene is TRBJ2-1, the V gene TRBV6-2 or TRBV6-3, with 13 bases aligning to TRBD2. This CDR3 has 16 amino acids. The germline V gene encodes CDR1 MNHEY and CDR2 SVGEGT. Unmatched junction bases numbered 3, after V lost 4 bases and J lost 3 bases. CDR3 in amino acids: CASSSWTSGSYNEQFF. As DNA, the CDR3 is TGTGCCAGCAGTTCTTGGACTAGCGGGAGCTACAATGAGCAGTTCTTC.

There are many counts of this clonotype. This chain links TRBV28 with TRBJ2-5; TRBD1 matches at 10 bases. The ends lost 6 bases at V and 4 bases at J; junction bases unmatched: 11. Germline V CDR1 and CDR2: MDHEN, SYDVKM. This CDR3 has 16 amino acids. The CDR3 DNA is TGTGCCAGCAGCATCGAACCCGGGACAGGGGCAGAGACCCAGTACTTC. Protein sequence: CASSIEPGTGAETQYF.

This clonotype was seen more than once but under ten times. The chain has TRBV25-1 and TRBJ2-1, with TRBD2 identical over 7 bases. The germline V gene has CDR1 MGHDK and CDR2 SYGVNS. J was trimmed by 6 bases and V by 2 bases; bases with no gene match: 4. The CDR3 loop spans 14 amino acids. As DNA, the CDR3 is TGTGCCAGCAGTGAAATAGCGGGTATCAATGAGCAGTTCTTC. It yields the protein CASSEIAGINEQFF.